The 30 T cell receptor beta chains given below trace back to one sample, sequenced in a study of blood T cell repertoires in COVID-19. Repertoires were generated with immunoSEQ multiplex PCR, while TCRdb's copy carries only in-frame clones and drops some. Here the sample spans 150,000 to 180,000 clones, roughly 85% being singletons. Sequenced material: peripheral blood. Receptors originate from a woman aged 60-70 years with COVID-19, enrolled during active disease.

V gene TRBV6-5 combines with J gene TRBJ1-1, with D perhaps matching TRBD1 (6 bases). V lost 7 bases and J 5 bases, leaving 17 bases between the germline ends. Germline values: CDR1 MNHEY, CDR2 SVGAGI. There are 14 residues in the CDR3. This chain's CDR3 is CASTAKGGTTEAFF. For the CDR3, the DNA is TGTGCCAGCACAGCTAAAGGGGGAACGACTGAAGCTTTCTTT.

This clone occurred once. The gene calls are TRBV5-5 and TRBJ1-1, with TRBD1 as a possible D gene (5 bases). Germline-derived CDR1 and CDR2 are SGHKS and YYEKEE (reference sequence). The CDR3 totals 17 residues. V was trimmed by 0 bases and J by 0 bases, leaving 15 bases between them. This CDR3 reads CASSLGGGRWLNTEAFF. CDR3 bases: TGTGCCAGCAGCTTGGGCGGGGGAAGGTGGTTGAACACTGAAGCTTTCTTT.

The chain employs TRBV5-1 and TRBJ2-1, with 7 bases matching TRBD2. The CDR3 is 13 residues long. The junction had 9 bases not matched to a gene; V was cut back by 5 bases and J by 10 bases. Germline CDR1 and CDR2: SGHRS and YFSETQ. CDR3 sequence reads: CASRPRPSGEQFF. CDR3 DNA: TGCGCCAGCAGACCCCGCCCTAGCGGAGAGCAGTTCTTC.

The chain carries TRBV19 and TRBJ2-2, with D perhaps matching TRBD1 (5 bases). The V end was cut by 0 bases, the J end by 6 bases, with 5 bases between. This CDR3 has 13 amino acids. Germline values: CDR1 LNHDA, CDR2 SQIVND (reference sequence). CDR3 residues: CASSIDRAGELFF. CDR3 nucleotide sequence: TGTGCCAGTAGTATAGACAGGGCCGGGGAGCTGTTTTTT.

This rearrangement joins TRBV2 to TRBJ2-3; 7 bases are shared with TRBD1. Per germline, CDR1 SNHLY and CDR2 FYNNEI. Trimming took 7 bases from V and 7 from J; bases not matched to a gene: 11. This CDR3 has 14 amino acids. CDR3 protein: CASTVYRTGNTQYF. Here the CDR3 DNA reads TGTGCCAGCACGGTGTACCGGACAGGCAATACGCAGTATTTT.

This chain links TRBV5-1 with TRBJ1-5; 11 nucleotides match TRBD1. Germline CDR1 reads SGHRS; CDR2 reads YFSETQ. The CDR3 sequence is 20 residues long. V shed 3 bases, J shed 0 bases, and the junction held 14 bases outside the gene matches. This CDR3 reads CASSSPPGQGDSYSNQPQHF. CDR3 nucleotide sequence: TGCGCCAGCAGCTCGCCCCCGGGACAGGGGGATTCCTATAGCAATCAGCCCCAGCATTTT.

This sequence joins TRBV9 and TRBJ2-3; TRBD2 aligns across 10 bases. Germline CDR1 SGDLS, CDR2 YYNGEE. The CDR3 runs to 17 residues. The V segment lost 4 bases and the J segment 1 base; nucleotides outside the gene matches: 9. CDR3 bases: TGTGCCAGCAGCCCTCAAGGCACTAGCGGGGGCACAGATACGCAGTATTTT. It yields the protein CASSPQGTSGGTDTQYF.

The chain uses TRBV6-5 and TRBJ2-5, with D possibly being TRBD1 (5 bases). Trimming removed 6 bases from V and 7 bases from J, with 15 bases in between. Germline V gene data show CDR1 as MNHEY and CDR2 as SVGAGI. The CDR3 runs 13 residues. CDR3 loop: CASRHTGPGTQYF. DNA of the CDR3: TGTGCCAGCAGACACACAGGTCCGGGGACCCAGTACTTC.

The genes are TRBV21-1 and TRBJ1-1; the D call of TRBD1 is as the table states it, not checked on the DNA. TRBV21-1 is deemed a pseudogene. The CDR3 has 15 amino acids. The CDR3 nucleotides are TGTGCCAGCAGCAAAGGTCCACAGGGAGCCACTGAAGCTTTCTTT. Protein: CASSKGPQGATEAFF.

V is TRBV5-1 and J is TRBJ2-1; 11 nucleotides align to TRBD1. CDR1 and CDR2 from the germline V gene are SGHRS and YFSETQ. The CDR3 contains 15 residues. After removal of 3 bases from V and 7 bases from J, the junction contained 6 bases not matched to a gene. CDR3 loop: CASSSGQGAWNEQFF. CDR3 in DNA: TGCGCCAGCAGCTCCGGACAGGGGGCTTGGAATGAGCAGTTCTTC.

The chain recombines TRBV29-1 with TRBJ1-3; TRBD1 might be the D (5 bases). Trimming removed 4 bases at V and 0 bases at J, with 7 bases between. Germline V lookup: CDR1 SQVTM, CDR2 ANQGSEA. This CDR3 comprises 13 residues. CDR3 loop: CSVADSSGNTIYF. The CDR3 DNA reads as TGCAGCGTTGCCGACAGCTCTGGAAACACCATATATTTT.

The chain is built from TRBV5-1 and TRBJ1-2; 8 nucleotides align to TRBD1. CDR1 and CDR2 (germline): SGHRS, YFSETQ. Trimming at V came to 0 bases and at J to 4 bases, leaving 8 bases not matched to a gene. The CDR3 loop spans 16 amino acids. DNA for the CDR3: TGCGCCAGCAGCTTGGACAGAGCAGGGGGCCCCTATGGCTACACCTTC. It encodes CASSLDRAGGPYGYTF. The variable domain in full, completed from reference TRBV5-1 and TRBJ1-2, reads KAGVTQTPRYLIKTRGQQVTLSCSPISGHRSVSWYQQTPGQGLQFLFEYFSETQRNKGNFPGRFSGRQFSNSRSEMNVSTLELGDSALYLCASSLDRAGGPYGYTFGSGTRLTVV.

This chain joins TRBV11-1 and TRBJ1-4; 7 bases fit TRBD1. This CDR3 region has 15 residues. Germline V gene data show CDR1 as SGHAT and CDR2 as FQDESV (reference sequence). V shed 6 bases, J shed 5 bases, and the junction held 9 bases outside the gene matches. This CDR3 reads CASRHSGTANEKLFF. CDR3 DNA sequence: TGTGCCAGCAGACATAGCGGGACAGCGAATGAAAAACTGTTTTTT.

A single count supports this clone. V and J are TRBV12-3 or TRBV12-4 and TRBJ1-2, with D possibly TRBD1 on 5 matching bases. V lost 5 bases and J lost 3, with 7 bases in between. The CDR3 has 12 residues. The CDR3 bases are TGTGCCAGCAGTCCGACAGACTATGGCTACACCTTC. Translating gives CASSPTDYGYTF.

This chain uses TRBV30 with TRBJ1-1; tentatively, D is TRBD1 (6 bases). The germline V gene has CDR1 GTSNPN and CDR2 SVGIG (reference sequence). The CDR3 runs to 13 residues. Trimming removed 5 bases from V and 0 bases from J, with 10 bases in between. The CDR3 is CAWLGQLNTEAFF. CDR3 in DNA: TGTGCCTGGTTGGGACAACTGAACACTGAAGCTTTCTTT.

This clone appeared a single time. The rearrangement joins TRBV27 to TRBJ1-2, with 7 bases aligning to TRBD1. Per germline, CDR1 MNHEY and CDR2 SMNVEV (reference sequence). The CDR3 sequence is 12 residues long. With V trimmed by 5 bases and J by 7 bases, 4 bases remained unmatched. Written as DNA, the CDR3 is TGTGCCAGCAGTCATGACAGGGCTGGCTACACCTTC. This codes for CASSHDRAGYTF.

The chain combines TRBV5-4 with TRBJ2-7; 14 nucleotides align to TRBD2. This CDR3 spans 16 amino acids. The V and J ends lost 4 bases and 2 bases, in that order; junction bases with no gene match: 5. CDR1 and CDR2 (germline): SGHNT, YYREEE (reference sequence). CDR3 region: CASSEGLAGVTYEQYF. DNA for the CDR3: TGTGCCAGCAGCGAGGGACTAGCGGGAGTCACCTACGAGCAGTACTTC.

This clone was seen a handful of times. The chain has TRBV6-5 and TRBJ1-5; 8 bases fit TRBD1. Germline V gene sequence: CDR1 MNHEY, CDR2 SVGAGI. The J segment lost 2 bases and the V segment lost 7 bases, leaving 4 bases of the junction unmatched. The CDR3 has 14 amino acids. CDR3 nucleotide sequence: TGTGCCAGCACCGGACAGGGTGGCAATCAGCCCCAGCATTTT. Translation gives CASTGQGGNQPQHF.

V gene TRBV10-3 combines with J gene TRBJ1-1, with D perhaps matching TRBD1 (5 bases). This CDR3 contains 14 residues. Deletions cut 8 bases from V and 7 bases from J, with 20 bases between. The germline V gene has CDR1 ENHRY and CDR2 SYGVKD. The CDR3 DNA reads TGTGCCATCGTAAGGTCCCCTCAGGGAGGTGAAGCTTTCTTT. This codes for CAIVRSPQGGEAFF.

This chain uses TRBV7-2 with TRBJ2-1; 9 nucleotides match TRBD2. CDR1 SGHTA and CDR2 FQGNSA come from the germline V gene. The CDR3 extends over 16 amino acids. The ends lost 1 base at V and 8 bases at J; junction bases unmatched: 9. CDR3 DNA: TGTGCCAGCAGCTTAGTGGCGGGAGGGCCATTTGATGAGCAGTTCTTC. It encodes CASSLVAGGPFDEQFF.

The V and J genes are TRBV24-1 and TRBJ2-2, with a tentative D call TRBD2 (6 bases). This CDR3 comprises 15 residues. Germline CDR1 is KGHDR and CDR2 is SFDVKD. Trimming cost V 5 bases and J 1 base, with 10 bases left between them. In nucleotides, the CDR3 is TGTGCCACCAGTGGAGCGGGTGAGAACACCGGGGAGCTGTTTTTT. Amino acid sequence: CATSGAGENTGELFF.

This clone came up a few times. Other DNA sequences within the sample encode an identical CDR3. The chain couples TRBV18 to TRBJ1-5; 9 bases map to TRBD1. Germline trimming cut 4 bases from V and 4 bases from J; bases unmatched to any gene: 2. CDR1 is KGHSH and CDR2 is LQKENI in the germline V gene. This CDR3 has 14 residues. The CDR3 protein is CASSLGQGNQPQHF. CDR3 coding DNA: TGTGCCAGCTCACTAGGACAGGGGAATCAGCCCCAGCATTTT.

The V gene is TRBV15, the J gene TRBJ2-6, with 7 bases aligning to TRBD1. V trimming: 1 base; J trimming: 0 bases; junction bases outside the gene matches: 9. Germline values: CDR1 LNHNV, CDR2 YYDKDF (reference sequence). The CDR3 runs to 19 residues. CDR3 residues: CATSRVLGTANSGANVLTF. The CDR3 DNA reads as TGTGCCACCAGCAGAGTTCTTGGGACAGCTAACTCTGGGGCCAACGTCCTGACTTTC.

The chain joins TRBV7-9 to TRBJ1-3; tentatively, D is TRBD1 (6 bases). CDR1 is SEHNR and CDR2 is FQNEAQ in the germline V gene (reference sequence). The CDR3 is 14 amino acids. V lost 1 base and J 4 bases, leaving 8 bases between the germline ends. The CDR3 spells CASSLDGQGNTIYF. The CDR3 nucleotides read TGTGCCAGCAGCTTAGACGGACAGGGAAACACCATATATTTT.

The chain carries TRBV10-3 and TRBJ2-1; 14 bases are shared with TRBD2. With 3 bases clipped from V and 9 bases from J, the junction kept 7 bases outside the gene matches. This CDR3 is built from 16 residues. CDR1 and CDR2 (germline): ENHRY, SYGVKD. DNA for the CDR3: TGTGCCATCAGTGACCCGGGACTAGCGGGAGTTGCTGAGCAGTTCTTC. The encoded protein is CAISDPGLAGVAEQFF.

The chain carries TRBV5-4 and TRBJ1-1; 7 bases agree with TRBD1. The germline V gene has CDR1 SGHNT and CDR2 YYREEE (reference sequence). V lost 3 bases, J lost 1 base, and 3 bases stayed unmatched. CDR3 length: 14 residues. The CDR3 region is CASSSGQSNTEAFF. For the CDR3, the DNA is TGTGCCAGCAGCTCGGGACAGTCGAACACTGAAGCTTTCTTT.

The chain combines TRBV9 with TRBJ1-5; the match to TRBD1 covers 10 bases. This CDR3 is built from 16 residues. Germline trimming cut 0 bases from V and 2 bases from J; bases unmatched to any gene: 2. The germline V gene encodes CDR1 SGDLS and CDR2 YYNGEE. CDR3 region: CASSVGTGGGNQPQHF. The CDR3 DNA reads as TGTGCCAGCAGCGTAGGGACAGGGGGAGGCAATCAGCCCCAGCATTTT.

This clone was counted between two and nine times. This chain links TRBV30 with TRBJ2-3; D remains ambiguous. Germline lookup yields CDR1 GTSNPN and CDR2 SVGIG (reference sequence). V dropped 5 bases and J dropped 2 bases, with 14 bases sitting between them. The CDR3 is 14 residues long. The CDR3 here is CAWGRGGNTDTQYF. The CDR3 nucleotides are TGTGCCTGGGGTCGAGGCGGCAACACAGATACGCAGTATTTT.

The chain recombines TRBV5-1 with TRBJ2-3, with 12 bases fitting TRBD2. The ends lost 8 bases at V and 2 bases at J; junction bases unmatched: 3. This CDR3 is 14 amino acids long. Germline V lookup: CDR1 SGHRS, CDR2 YFSETQ. CDR3 bases: TGCGCCAGTCGACTAGCGGGGGTCACAGATACGCAGTATTTT. This sequence encodes CASRLAGVTDTQYF.

The V gene is TRBV4-1, the J gene TRBJ1-2; a possible D gene is TRBD1 (5 bases). The germline CDR1 and CDR2 sequences are MGHRA and YSYEKL. V lost 1 base and J lost 3, with 9 bases in between. CDR3 length: 14 amino acids. The CDR3 reads CASSQVIGDYGYTF. For the CDR3, the DNA is TGCGCCAGCAGCCAAGTTATAGGGGACTATGGCTACACCTTC.